This entry lists 8 T cell receptor beta chains sequenced from one sample in a study of blood T cell repertoires in COVID-19. Here immunoSEQ multiplex PCR was the method, and the copy in TCRdb shows in-frame clones only, minus some. The sample contains 180,000 or so clones, approximately 85% of which appear only once. The sequenced sample consisted of PBMCs or T cells enriched from blood (not recorded which). These receptors were collected from a woman aged 25 to 39 who had recovered from COVID-19.

The V gene is TRBV2, the J gene TRBJ1-2, with D perhaps matching TRBD1 (5 bases). Germline V CDR1 and CDR2: SNHLY, FYNNEI. The CDR3 extends over 17 amino acids. Trimming removed 6 bases at V and 0 bases at J, with 20 bases between. DNA of the CDR3: TGTGCCAGCAGGGCTCTACTACAGGTCTCAACTAACTATGGCTACACCTTC. It codes for CASRALLQVSTNYGYTF.

The gene calls are TRBV7-8 and TRBJ2-7, with TRBD1 matching 10 bases. Germline-derived CDR1 and CDR2 are SGHVS and FQNEAQ. Trimming took 0 bases from V and 4 from J; bases not matched to a gene: 3. The CDR3 is made up of 15 amino acids. The CDR3 DNA sequence: TGTGCCAGCAGCTTAGCGGTGGGACAGGGGTACGAGCAGTACTTC. Its protein product is CASSLAVGQGYEQYF.

The chain combines TRBV14 with TRBJ2-7; D is undetermined. This CDR3 has 14 residues. V gave up 2 bases and J gave up 2 bases, with 10 bases separating them. In germline, CDR1 is SGHDN, CDR2 FVKESK. The CDR3 DNA is TGTGCCAGCAGCCAACAGGCCGGAACCTACGAGCAGTACTTC. This sequence encodes CASSQQAGTYEQYF.

This chain joins TRBV28 and TRBJ1-3, with D possibly being TRBD1 (5 bases). Germline-derived CDR1 and CDR2 are MDHEN and SYDVKM. The V and J ends lost 5 bases and 5 bases respectively, with 19 bases between them. The CDR3 is made up of 16 amino acids. CDR3 sequence: CASSAWDSLGRNTIYF. CDR3 coding DNA: TGTGCCAGCAGTGCTTGGGACTCTTTGGGGAGAAACACCATATATTTT.

The genes are TRBV29-1 and TRBJ2-5; D ambiguous. The CDR3 is made up of 13 amino acids. The germline CDR1 and CDR2 sequences are SQVTM and ANQGSEA. The ends were cut back, 3 bases at V and 4 bases at J, with 12 bases in the middle. The CDR3 sequence: CSVETDGGETQYF. The CDR3 coding sequence is TGCAGCGTTGAGACCGACGGCGGAGAGACCCAGTACTTC.

The gene calls are TRBV7-8 and TRBJ2-3, with TRBD2 matching over 12 bases. V shed 2 bases and J 3 bases; nucleotides not matched to a gene: 6. The CDR3 covers 17 residues. Germline values: CDR1 SGHVS, CDR2 FQNEAQ. The CDR3 DNA sequence: TGTGCCAGCAGCTTAACGCCCGGGACTAGCGGGACAGATACGCAGTATTTT. This gives the protein CASSLTPGTSGTDTQYF.

This chain connects TRBV20-1 to TRBJ1-1; D uncertain. V was trimmed by 5 bases and J by 6 bases, leaving 7 bases between them. This CDR3 has 10 residues. The V gene's germline CDR1 is DFQATT and CDR2 SNEGSKA (reference sequence). CDR3 amino acids: CSAFGAEAFF. For the CDR3, the DNA is TGCAGTGCTTTTGGAGCTGAAGCTTTCTTT.

The CDR3 DNA follows: TGTGCCAGCAGCGTATACGGGAGTGTTAACACCGGGGAGCTGTTTTTT. It encodes CASSVYGSVNTGELFF. The rearrangement links TRBV9 to TRBJ2-2, with a tentative D call TRBD2 (6 bases). The CDR3 runs to 16 residues. Trimming took 1 base from V and 2 from J, leaving 12 bases between them. Germline V gene lookup returns CDR1 SGDLS and CDR2 YYNGEE.